A single T cell receptor beta chain is shown here with its context. What it binds is unknown. The data were obtained in a study of beta chain features in type 1 diabetes. Study details: The patients were much like the healthy donors in age, gender and cell yields. Regarding the study as a whole: Shorter TCRB CDR3s, moderately but significantly so, marked every one of the four CD4+ subsets in Type 1 diabetes patients. PCR might favor shorter templates, but any such skew would affect patients and controls equally.

As every portion of the isolated RNA was reverse transcribed, the sequencing read expressed TCRB transcripts. Sequencing was performed with immunoSEQ multiplex PCR; in TCRdb, only in-frame clones are kept and a portion is missing. The table records around 250,000 clones, about 15% of them present only once. The V end was cut by 5 bases, the J end by 3 bases, with 13 bases between. Germline V gives CDR1 SGHTA, CDR2 FQGNSA. The CDR3 extends over 14 amino acids. One heparinised draw, averaging roughly 110 mL, was taken per donor. A sort by CD45RO/CCR7/CD25/CD127/CD95/CD27 yielded CD4+ naive, central memory, regulatory and stem cell-like memory cells.

The sample comprised naive CD4+ T cells from blood. This chain links TRBV7-2 with TRBJ1-1; D may be TRBD1 (6 bases). This receptor was obtained from a man aged 25-45 years with type 1 diabetes. The CDR3 region has the DNA TGTGCCAGCAGCGTACAGGGTGCCGACACTGAAGCTTTCTTT. This gives the protein CASSVQGADTEAFF.